This T cell receptor (beta chain) was recorded in a study of blood T cell repertoires in COVID-19. On the study more broadly: PBMCs, B-cell-depleted T cells, or T cells provided the cDNA or gDNA that made up the material.

Authors' processing steps: Quantification of nucleated cells was approximated via reference gene primer amplification. The assay was immunoSEQ multiplex PCR, and TCRdb's table has in-frame clones only and misses some. V, J and clone size were drawn from that table, and D and trimming were deduced from the DNA. The sample lists roughly 200,000 clones; more than 70% were seen once. The germline CDR1 and CDR2 sequences are MNHEY and SMNVEV (reference sequence). Trimming at V came to 7 bases and at J to 13 bases, leaving 17 bases not matched to a gene. This CDR3 comprises 14 residues. Sequenced: peripheral blood. This TCR was recovered from a woman of 80 years or more with active or convalescent COVID-19. The chain joins TRBV27 to TRBJ1-2; the match to TRBD1 covers 8 bases. The CDR3 coding sequence is TGTGCCAGCACCCGGACAGGGTGGGGGATATGGCTCACCTTC. Protein product: CASTRTGWGIWLTF.